Each of the 22 T cell receptor beta chains below was sequenced from the same sample in a study of regulatory and conventional T cells in RAG deficiency (TCRdb year 2017). Conventional CD4+ T cells were purified from blood as CD25-low CD127-high cells before genomic DNA extraction. Libraries were prepared through the immunoSEQ multiplex PCR assay. This immuneACCESS table, as held by TCRdb, lists in-frame sequences with V and J called but not all clones. Of the missing ones, under half trace to an unresolved V gene in checked studies; the others have no known cause. The sample table contains over 45,000 clones; only one count was recorded for about nine tenths of them. Of the sample, 0.51% is held by the ten largest clones. The same data also contributed to another study, on regulatory T cells. The second paper further reports: In the multiplex PCR, 52 forward TRBV primers and 13 reverse TRBJ primers were used, and assay-based and computational corrections were applied for amplification bias.

Sequenced: CD4+ effector T cells sorted from blood. The receptors were gathered from a human donor in good health.

In its sample, this clone was seen once. The chain carries TRBV6-5 and TRBJ1-1; tentatively, D is TRBD1 (5 bases). The germline V gene has CDR1 MNHEY and CDR2 SVGAGI. The CDR3 covers 15 residues. Trimming stripped 7 bases from V and 3 bases from J, with 18 bases between. The chain's CDR3 is CASKVGVRMDTEAFF. In DNA, the CDR3 is TGTGCCAGCAAGGTGGGGGTAAGGATGGACACTGAAGCTTTCTTT.

This rearrangement joins TRBV27 to TRBJ2-6; a possible D gene is TRBD1 (7 bases). V was pared by 2 bases and J by 9 bases, with 11 bases between. This CDR3 region has 14 residues. Germline loops: CDR1 MNHEY, CDR2 SMNVEV (reference sequence). The CDR3 nucleotides are TGTGCCAGCAGTTTACAGGGGGAGGTCAACGTCCTGACTTTC. Its protein product is CASSLQGEVNVLTF.

This clone turned up a few times. The chain links TRBV5-1 to TRBJ1-4; D not certain. V lost 6 bases, J lost 3 bases, and 12 bases lay in between. CDR3 length: 14 residues. Per the germline V gene, CDR1 is SGHRS and CDR2 is YFSETQ. The CDR3 bases are TGCGCCAGCACTCCGGACGGTTCTAATGAAAAACTGTTTTTT. Translation gives CASTPDGSNEKLFF.

The sample holds a few counts of this clone. V and J are TRBV7-8 and TRBJ2-3; 14 bases agree with TRBD2. The ends lost 1 base at V and 7 bases at J; junction bases unmatched: 13. This CDR3 contains 19 residues. The V gene's germline CDR1 is SGHVS and CDR2 FQNEAQ. DNA for the CDR3: TGTGCCAGCAGCTTAGTGGGCGGGACTAGCGGGGGTGGGGAGAATACGCAGTATTTT. Translation: CASSLVGGTSGGGENTQYF.

This rearrangement joins TRBV25-1 to TRBJ1-1; D unresolved. Trimming shortened V by 6 bases and J by 0 bases, and 5 bases separated the two germline ends. The CDR3 extends over 12 amino acids. Germline-derived CDR1 and CDR2 are MGHDK and SYGVNS. This chain's CDR3 is CASSQVNTEAFF. The DNA of the CDR3 is TGTGCCAGCAGCCAGGTGAACACTGAAGCTTTCTTT.

The V gene is TRBV6-1, the J gene TRBJ1-3; D is unresolved. Trimming took off 3 bases at V and 7 bases at J, with 22 bases between the two ends. This CDR3 has 17 amino acids. CDR1 is MNHNS, CDR2 SASEGT, per germline. The CDR3 DNA sequence: TGTGCCAGCAGTGATATTCCCCACGGCCGCTCCCAGAACACCATATATTTT. Translation: CASSDIPHGRSQNTIYF.

The V call is TRBV9, the J call TRBJ1-2; 10 bases map to TRBD1. CDR3 length equals 16 residues. V lost 1 base, J lost 4 bases, and 7 bases stayed unmatched. CDR1 is SGDLS and CDR2 is YYNGEE in the germline V gene. CDR3 sequence reads: CASSVRPGTGAYGYTF. Here the CDR3 DNA reads TGTGCCAGCAGCGTACGTCCCGGGACAGGGGCCTATGGCTACACCTTC.

The rearrangement uses TRBV9 and TRBJ2-5; D is perhaps TRBD1 or TRBD2 (6 bases each). The germline V gene has CDR1 SGDLS and CDR2 YYNGEE. The CDR3 is made up of 14 amino acids. V lost 5 bases, J lost 1 base, and 12 bases lay in between. The CDR3 loop reads CASSLGGSQETQYF. CDR3 sequence (DNA): TGTGCCAGCAGTTTGGGGGGCAGCCAAGAGACCCAGTACTTC.

The V and J genes are TRBV6-6 and TRBJ2-1; 7 bases are shared with TRBD2. Germline CDR1 MNHNY, CDR2 SVGAGI (reference sequence). CDR3 length: 16 amino acids. Trimming removed 5 bases from V and 4 bases from J; junction bases left unmatched: 11. CDR3 protein: CASSTQAGRRYNEQFF. As DNA, the CDR3 is TGTGCCAGCAGTACACAAGCGGGAAGAAGATACAATGAGCAGTTCTTC.

This sequence joins TRBV6-5 and TRBJ1-1; perhaps TRBD1 as D (6 bases). The CDR3 is made up of 13 amino acids. CDR1 and CDR2 from the germline V gene are MNHEY and SVGAGI. V was pared by 6 bases and J by 1 base, with 9 bases between. In nucleotides, the CDR3 is TGTGCCAGCAGCAGAGGGGGGAACACTGAAGCTTTCTTT. It specifies CASSRGGNTEAFF.

This clone came up once. The V call is TRBV19, the J call TRBJ1-5; 10 bases map to TRBD1. Germline V CDR1 and CDR2: LNHDA, SQIVND (reference sequence). With 2 bases clipped from V and 3 bases from J, the junction kept 4 bases outside the gene matches. CDR3 length: 16 amino acids. The CDR3 protein is CASSIRGQGSNQPQHF. CDR3 DNA sequence: TGTGCCAGTAGTATAAGGGGACAGGGGTCCAATCAGCCCCAGCATTTT.

The V call is TRBV28, the J call TRBJ1-6, with D perhaps matching TRBD1 (6 bases). V lost 2 bases, J lost 10 bases, and 15 bases lay in between. CDR1 is MDHEN, CDR2 SYDVKM, per germline. This CDR3 is 15 amino acids long. CDR3 sequence: CASSLPTGMVSPLHF. In DNA form, the CDR3 reads TGTGCCAGCAGTTTACCCACAGGGATGGTGTCACCCCTCCACTTT.

V and J are TRBV7-8 and TRBJ2-2, with 7 bases aligning to TRBD1. Losses at the gene ends were 5 bases for V and 0 bases for J; bases not matched to a gene: 6. CDR3 length: 16 amino acids. Germline-derived CDR1 and CDR2 are SGHVS and FQNEAQ. CDR3 nucleotide sequence: TGTGCCAGCAGCAAGAAGGGGGCTACGAACACCGGGGAGCTGTTTTTT. Its translation is CASSKKGATNTGELFF.

V gene TRBV19 combines with J gene TRBJ1-5; the match to TRBD1 covers 7 bases. This CDR3 region has 15 residues. CDR1 and CDR2 from the germline V gene are LNHDA and SQIVND (reference sequence). V was pared by 7 bases and J by 6 bases, with 12 bases of the junction left unmatched. CDR3 nucleotides: TGTGCCAGTAACCCTAGACAGGGATCCGGTCAGCCCCAGCATTTT. It yields the protein CASNPRQGSGQPQHF.

This rearrangement joins TRBV6-5 to TRBJ1-6; 7 bases are a match to TRBD1. V lost 6 bases to trimming and J lost 5 bases; unmatched junction nucleotides: 4. The CDR3 is 14 residues long. The germline gives CDR1 MNHEY, CDR2 SVGAGI. CDR3 DNA sequence: TGTGCCAGCAGGGCAGGGGGAAATAATTCACCCCTCCACTTT. Translation gives CASRAGGNNSPLHF.

The V gene is TRBV6-5, the J gene TRBJ2-2; D gene unclear. Germline CDR1 and CDR2: MNHEY and SVGAGI. V dropped 5 bases and J dropped 2 bases, with 6 bases sitting between them. This CDR3 is built from 13 residues. The CDR3 nucleotides are TGTGCCAGCAGTCATCCAAACACCGGGGAGCTGTTTTTT. It is translated as CASSHPNTGELFF.

This clone appeared once. This chain links TRBV14 with TRBJ1-6; D is possibly TRBD1 (6 bases). This CDR3 is 15 amino acids long. Germline values: CDR1 SGHDN, CDR2 FVKESK. Trimming pared 4 bases from V and 4 bases from J, leaving 11 bases between. Here the CDR3 reads CASSPPGQYNSPLHF. The CDR3 DNA reads TGTGCCAGCAGCCCGCCCGGACAGTATAATTCACCCCTCCACTTT.

The genes are TRBV28 and TRBJ1-2; D possibly corresponds to TRBD1 (6 bases). CDR1 and CDR2 from the germline V gene are MDHEN and SYDVKM. The length of the CDR3 is 14 residues. Deletions cut 5 bases from V and 8 bases from J, with 18 bases between. The CDR3 DNA follows: TGTGCCAGCAGTAAACCAACAGGGCTCGGCGGCTACACCTTC. Its protein product is CASSKPTGLGGYTF.

The rearrangement links TRBV15 to TRBJ1-5; TRBD1 matches 10 bases. The CDR3 spans 15 residues. Germline loops: CDR1 LNHNV, CDR2 YYDKDF (reference sequence). Trimming took 6 bases from V and 3 from J; bases not matched to a gene: 5. The CDR3 region has the DNA TGTGCCACCAGGACAGGGGGCCTACCCAATCAGCCCCAGCATTTT. This gives the protein CATRTGGLPNQPQHF.

The chain joins TRBV4-1 to TRBJ2-1; D is unclear. The CDR3 spans 13 residues. Germline V gives CDR1 MGHRA, CDR2 YSYEKL. The V end was cut by 0 bases, the J end by 7 bases, with 7 bases between. The CDR3 here is CASSQDSGNEQFF. The CDR3 DNA sequence: TGCGCCAGCAGCCAAGATTCCGGGAATGAGCAGTTCTTC.

Only one count was recorded for this clone. The chain joins TRBV5-1 to TRBJ1-3; D might be TRBD1 (5 bases). V lost 0 bases, J lost 3 bases, and 13 bases lay in between. The CDR3 is made up of 16 amino acids. From germline, CDR1 is SGHRS and CDR2 YFSETQ. CDR3 coding DNA: TGCGCCAGCAGCTTGGATGGGGGGACCCTTGGAAACACCATATATTTT. Translated: CASSLDGGTLGNTIYF.

The genes are TRBV5-6 and TRBJ1-1; D remains unclear. The CDR3 sequence is 15 residues long. The V gene lost 2 bases and the J gene lost 1 base, with 12 bases spanning the gap. Germline loops: CDR1 SGHDT, CDR2 YYEEEE. This CDR3 is CASSLGSVANTEAFF. CDR3 nucleotide sequence: TGTGCCAGCAGCTTAGGGTCTGTGGCGAACACTGAAGCTTTCTTT.